The rows below give T cell receptor beta chains drawn from one sample of a study of blood T cell repertoires in COVID-19. The protocol was immunoSEQ multiplex PCR, while the TCRdb copy is restricted to in-frame clones and leaves out a portion. The table lists hundreds of thousands of clones, roughly 90% of them singletons. The specimen sequenced was peripheral blood. The origin of the receptors is a man in his forties with acute or convalescent COVID-19. Each CDR3 is given with its conserved first and last residue. The D gene is left open where the match is weak. A row's size may be missing; if present it is once, few, many or a size class.

V gene: TRBV9
D gene: .
J gene: TRBJ2-7
clone size: .
CDR3 DNA: TGTGCCAGCAGCCCCTCGGGGACAAGCTCCTACGAGCAGTACTTC
CDR3 protein: CASSPSGTSSYEQYF

V gene: TRBV20-1
D gene: TRBD1
J gene: TRBJ1-2
clone size: few
CDR3 DNA: TGCAGTGCCGGACAGGGGAGAGGCTACACCTTC
CDR3 protein: CSAGQGRGYTF

V gene: TRBV28
D gene: .
J gene: TRBJ1-2
clone size: .
CDR3 DNA: TGTGCCAGCACCTCGGGGGTGAGCGGCTACACCTTC
CDR3 protein: CASTSGVSGYTF

V gene: TRBV2
D gene: TRBD1
J gene: TRBJ1-4
clone size: once
CDR3 DNA: TGTGCCAGCCGCGAGGACAGGGATGAAGAAAAACTGTTTTTT
CDR3 protein: CASREDRDEEKLFF

V gene: TRBV14
D gene: TRBD2
J gene: TRBJ2-1
clone size: once
CDR3 DNA: TGTGCCAGCAGCCGCCGCTTGCTAGCGGGGGGTGAGCAGTTCTTC
CDR3 protein: CASSRRLLAGGEQFF

V gene: TRBV6-5
D gene: TRBD1
J gene: TRBJ1-3
clone size: .
CDR3 DNA: TGTGCCAGCCGGACAGGGAATGGAAACACCATATATTTT
CDR3 protein: CASRTGNGNTIYF

V gene: TRBV7-2
D gene: TRBD1
J gene: TRBJ1-2
clone size: .
CDR3 DNA: TGTGCCAGCAGCTTACCGAAAACAGGGGCCCGTGGCTACACCTTC
CDR3 protein: CASSLPKTGARGYTF

V gene: TRBV4-1
D gene: .
J gene: TRBJ1-3
clone size: .
CDR3 DNA: TGCGCCAGCAGCCAAGAGACCACAGGGAGCTCTGGAAACACCATATATTTT
CDR3 protein: CASSQETTGSSGNTIYF

V gene: TRBV4-1
D gene: .
J gene: TRBJ2-3
clone size: .
CDR3 DNA: TGCGCCAGCAGCCAATTTCCGGGGGATGGACAAGATACGCAGTATTTT
CDR3 protein: CASSQFPGDGQDTQYF

V gene: TRBV29-1
D gene: .
J gene: TRBJ2-1
clone size: .
CDR3 DNA: TGCAGCGTTGCAGACAGTTACTCCTACAATGAGCAGTTCTTC
CDR3 protein: CSVADSYSYNEQFF

V gene: TRBV5-5
D gene: TRBD1
J gene: TRBJ2-7
clone size: .
CDR3 DNA: TGTGCCAGCAGCCCGGGACAGGGGGTCTACGAGCAGTACTTC
CDR3 protein: CASSPGQGVYEQYF

V gene: TRBV4-2
D gene: TRBD1
J gene: TRBJ2-2
clone size: .
CDR3 DNA: TGTGCCAGCAGCTACAGACAGGGCGACACCGGGGAGCTGTTTTTT
CDR3 protein: CASSYRQGDTGELFF

V gene: TRBV7-9
D gene: TRBD1
J gene: TRBJ1-2
clone size: .
CDR3 DNA: TGTGCCAGCAGCCTCGACAGGGGTGATGATACTGGCTACACCTTC
CDR3 protein: CASSLDRGDDTGYTF

V gene: TRBV12-3/TRBV12-4
D gene: TRBD2
J gene: TRBJ2-3
clone size: .
CDR3 DNA: TGTGCCAGCCGGGGGGAGGGATACGTGGAGTATTTT
CDR3 protein: CASRGEGYVEYF